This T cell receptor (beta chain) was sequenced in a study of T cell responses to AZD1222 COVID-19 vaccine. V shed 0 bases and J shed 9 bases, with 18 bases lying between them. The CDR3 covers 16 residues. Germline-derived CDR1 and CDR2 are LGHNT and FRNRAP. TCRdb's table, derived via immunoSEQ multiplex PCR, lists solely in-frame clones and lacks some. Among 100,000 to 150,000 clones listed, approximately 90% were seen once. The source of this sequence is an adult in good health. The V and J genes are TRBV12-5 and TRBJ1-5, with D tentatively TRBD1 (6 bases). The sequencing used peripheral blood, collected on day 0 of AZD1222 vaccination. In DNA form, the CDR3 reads TGTGCTAGTGGTTTGGTACTAGGACAGCGCGATGGGCCCCAGCATTTT. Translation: CASGLVLGQRDGPQHF.